The 25 T cell receptor beta chains presented below share a single source sample, sequenced in a study of T-cell reconstitution after alpha-beta-depleted transplantation in children. Unique molecular identifiers featured in how the TCRbeta library was prepared. TCRdb reanalysed the PCR reads using MiXCR and keeps one entry per CDR3 protein. The table shows 480,000 or so distinct CDR3 sequences, with about 10% occurring only once. This specimen consisted of PBMCs, obtained before TCRalphabeta/CD19-depleted stem cell transplant. These receptor sequences come from a child aged 2-9 years with inherited bone marrow failure, due to receive a stem cell transplant.

This clonotype was counted many times. The chain combines TRBV4-3 with TRBJ2-3; 9 bases line up with TRBD2. The CDR3 totals 16 residues. The V and J ends lost 1 base and 3 bases, in that order; junction bases with no gene match: 5. From germline, CDR1 is LGHNA and CDR2 YSLEER. The CDR3 bases are TGCGCCAGCAGCCAAGTAGCCAGCGGGAGGACAGATACGCAGTATTTT. Amino acids: CASSQVASGRTDTQYF.

This clonotype was detected many times. The genes are TRBV18 and TRBJ1-1; perhaps TRBD1 as D (6 bases). CDR1 is KGHSH and CDR2 is LQKENI in the germline V gene. The CDR3 has 14 amino acids. The V gene lost 2 bases and the J gene lost 11 bases, with 18 bases spanning the gap. DNA for the CDR3: TGTGCCAGCTCACCATTAACGGGGGGCGCGTACGCTTTCTTT. It yields the protein CASSPLTGGAYAFF.

Note on this clonotype: At one boundary the junction diverges from the germline segment, which might be a read error. V is TRBV7-9 and J is TRBJ2-6; D gene unclear. The CDR3 consists of 15 residues. Germline V CDR1 and CDR2: SEHNR, FQNEAQ (reference sequence). The CDR3 DNA reads as TGTGCCAGCAGCTTAAGGCGCTCTGCGGCCAACGTCCTGACTTTC. This encodes CASSLRRSAANVLTF.

This clonotype was observed many times. The chain uses TRBV28 and TRBJ2-7; weak D call: TRBD2 (6 bases). The germline V gene encodes CDR1 MDHEN and CDR2 SYDVKM. CDR3 length: 17 amino acids. Between the trimmed V and J ends, which lost 6 bases and 0 bases, there was a span of 21 bases. The CDR3 sequence is CASSSTLIAESSYEQYF. CDR3 bases: TGTGCCAGCAGCTCTACCCTAATAGCGGAGAGCTCCTACGAGCAGTACTTC. Looking up the rest from reference TRBV28 and TRBJ2-7 gives the full variable domain: DVKVTQSSRYLVKRTGEKVFLECVQDMDHENMFWYRQDPGLGLRLIYFSYDVKMKEKGDIPEGYSVSREKKERFSLILESASTNQTSMYLCASSSTLIAESSYEQYFGPGTRLTVT.

This clonotype was seen many times. V gene TRBV6-2 or TRBV6-3 combines with J gene TRBJ1-5; 9 positions agree with TRBD1. Per the germline V gene, CDR1 is MNHEY and CDR2 is SVGEGT. This CDR3 has 13 residues. With V trimmed by 6 bases and J by 8 bases, 5 bases remained unmatched. The CDR3 here is CASSGQGFKPQHF. The CDR3 DNA is TGTGCCAGCAGCGGACAGGGGTTTAAGCCCCAGCATTTT.

The sample holds many counts of this clonotype. V and J are TRBV5-1 and TRBJ2-2; the D is unclear. This CDR3 is built from 13 residues. The germline gives CDR1 SGHRS, CDR2 YFSETQ. V was shortened by 1 base and J by 7 bases, with 8 bases between the two germline ends. CDR3 in DNA: TGCGCCAGCAGCTTGTGGGGTGACGGGGAGCTGTTTTTT. It specifies CASSLWGDGELFF.

Remarks on this clonotype: A much larger clone lies one base from this, so it may be a read error. This chain connects TRBV20-1 to TRBJ2-2; 8 nucleotides match TRBD2. Germline V gives CDR1 DFQATT, CDR2 SNEGSKA (reference sequence). The CDR3 runs to 17 residues. The DNA of the CDR3 is TGCTGTGCTAGAGATTGGGCGGGAGGTTCGAACACCGGGGAGCTGTTTTTT. It translates to CCARDWAGGSNTGELFF.

This clonotype was picked up many times. V usage is TRBV7-4 and J usage is TRBJ2-3; 9 nucleotides line up with TRBD1. The germline V gene encodes CDR1 SGHVT and CDR2 SQSDAQ. With V trimmed by 5 bases and J by 1 base, 7 bases remained unmatched. The length of the CDR3 is 16 residues. The chain's CDR3 is CASSHTGGAGTDTQYF. The CDR3 DNA is TGTGCCAGCAGCCACACAGGGGGCGCAGGCACAGATACGCAGTATTTT.

This clonotype was picked up many times. The J gene is TRBJ2-7, the V gene TRBV27; 8 bases are shared with TRBD1. Unmatched junction bases numbered 5, after V lost 5 bases and J lost 2 bases. CDR3 length: 14 amino acids. Germline V CDR1 and CDR2: MNHEY, SMNVEV (reference sequence). CDR3 in amino acids: CASSRTGIPYEQYF. CDR3 nucleotides: TGTGCCAGCAGTAGGACAGGGATTCCCTACGAGCAGTACTTC.

This clonotype was found many times. The V gene is TRBV9, the J gene TRBJ1-2, with D possibly TRBD1 on 6 matching bases. With 3 bases removed from V and 4 bases from J, the gap between germline ends came to 10 bases. Germline values: CDR1 SGDLS, CDR2 YYNGEE. This CDR3 comprises 13 residues. This CDR3 is CASSARGGYGYTF. CDR3 bases: TGTGCCAGCAGCGCCAGGGGAGGCTATGGCTACACCTTC. The variable domain in full, with the rest retrieved from reference TRBV9 and TRBJ1-2, is DSGVTQTPKHLITATGQRVTLRCSPRSGDLSVYWYQQSLDQGLQFLIQYYNGEERAKGNILERFSAQQFPDLHSELNLSSLELGDSALYFCASSARGGYGYTFGSGTRLTVV.

This clonotype was seen a few times. J is TRBJ1-5 and V is TRBV25-1, with D possibly being TRBD1 (6 bases). Germline loops: CDR1 MGHDK, CDR2 SYGVNS. The V end was cut by 11 bases, the J end by 5 bases, with 16 bases between. The CDR3 runs to 13 residues. CDR3 protein: CAGSGASDQPQHF. The CDR3 DNA is TGTGCCGGATCAGGGGCTTCAGATCAGCCCCAGCATTTT. The full variable domain, with the rest looked up from reference TRBV25-1 and TRBJ1-5, is EADIYQTPRYLVIGTGKKITLECSQTMGHDKMYWYQQDPGMELHLIHYSYGVNSTEKGDLSSESTVSRIRTEHFPLTLESARPSHTSQYLCAGSGASDQPQHFGDGTRLSIL.

There are many counts of this clonotype. The rearrangement joins TRBV7-6 to TRBJ2-2, with D possibly being TRBD1 (6 bases). There are 18 residues in the CDR3. The germline V gene encodes CDR1 SGHVS and CDR2 FNYEAQ. The V end lost 1 base, the J end lost 1 base, and 16 bases lay between the germline ends. The CDR3 DNA reads TGTGCCAGCAGCTTAGTCACCCCCGGGACACTGAACACCGGGGAGCTGTTTTTT. This sequence encodes CASSLVTPGTLNTGELFF.

This clonotype occurred once. V and J are TRBV24-1 and TRBJ2-1, with 8 bases aligning to TRBD2. The CDR3 has 13 amino acids. Unmatched junction bases numbered 8, after V lost 9 bases and J lost 8 bases. CDR1 and CDR2 from the germline V gene are KGHDR and SFDVKD. The CDR3 bases are TGTGCCACCGTGGGACTAGACCTCGATGAGCAGTTCTTC. This encodes CATVGLDLDEQFF.

This clonotype was seen at least ten times. This sequence joins TRBV27 and TRBJ1-5, with D maybe TRBD1 (6 bases). The CDR3 runs 15 residues. V lost 2 bases to trimming and J lost 6 bases, with 14 bases between them. Germline-derived CDR1 and CDR2 are MNHEY and SMNVEV (reference sequence). The CDR3 DNA is TGTGCCAGCAGTTTAATCTGGGGGCAGAGTCAGCCCCAGCATTTT. This encodes CASSLIWGQSQPQHF.

In its sample, this clonotype was seen many times. The genes are TRBV20-1 and TRBJ2-2; D perhaps matches TRBD2 (6 bases). The CDR3 sequence is 17 residues long. V gave up 3 bases and J gave up 5 bases, with 22 bases separating them. The germline gives CDR1 DFQATT, CDR2 SNEGSKA (reference sequence). The DNA of the CDR3 is TGCAGTGCTAGGTCTAGCTGGAGGGCCAGAGGAACCGGGGAGCTGTTTTTT. Its translation: CSARSSWRARGTGELFF.

There are many counts of this clonotype. At one end the junction does not follow the germline gene, possibly because of a read error. V and J are TRBV27 and TRBJ2-7, with D hard to call. Germline-derived CDR1 and CDR2 are MNHEY and SMNVEV (reference sequence). The CDR3 runs 12 residues. CDR3 nucleotide sequence: TGTGCCACCGGCCCCTACAACTCTCGGCAAACCTTC. It yields the protein CATGPYNSRQTF.

This clonotype was picked up many times. V gene TRBV30 combines with J gene TRBJ2-7, with D perhaps given as TRBD1 or TRBD2 (5 bases each). Trimming shortened V by 2 bases and J by 5 bases, and 7 bases separated the two germline ends. The CDR3 has 11 residues. From germline, CDR1 is GTSNPN and CDR2 SVGIG (reference sequence). CDR3 nucleotide sequence: TGTGCCTGGAGTCTGGGGGACGAGCAGTACTTC. Amino acid sequence: CAWSLGDEQYF.

This clonotype was seen many times. The chain is built from TRBV29-1 and TRBJ1-2; weak D call: TRBD1 (6 bases). This CDR3 has 13 residues. CDR1 is SQVTM, CDR2 ANQGSEA, per germline. With 3 bases removed from V and 8 bases from J, the gap between germline ends came to 16 bases. The CDR3 spells CSVEEQGVRGYTF. CDR3 in DNA: TGCAGCGTTGAGGAACAGGGAGTTCGAGGCTACACCTTC. The full variable domain, its missing parts supplied by reference TRBV29-1 and TRBJ1-2, is SAVISQKPSRDICQRGTSLTIQCQVDSQVTMMFWYRQQPGQSLTLIATANQGSEATYESGFVIDKFPISRPNLTFSTLTVSNMSPEDSSIYLCSVEEQGVRGYTFGSGTRLTVV.

This clonotype came up many times. The V call is TRBV5-6, the J call TRBJ1-2; D is possibly TRBD1 (5 bases). The germline V and J ends were trimmed by 0 bases and 8 bases, with 8 bases remaining between them. In germline, CDR1 is SGHDT, CDR2 YYEEEE. This CDR3 has 12 amino acids. DNA for the CDR3: TGTGCCAGCAGCTTGGTGGAGGGGGGCTACACCTTC. As protein: CASSLVEGGYTF.

There are many counts of this clonotype. The chain has TRBV5-1 and TRBJ2-7; 7 nucleotides agree with TRBD1. The CDR3 is made up of 15 amino acids. The junction had 9 bases not matched to a gene; V was cut back by 0 bases and J by 6 bases. The germline V gene encodes CDR1 SGHRS and CDR2 YFSETQ. The CDR3 bases are TGCGCCAGCAGCTTGGATGCGAGGGGGCTTGGCGAGCAGTACTTC. This gives the protein CASSLDARGLGEQYF.

There are many counts of this clonotype. V is TRBV28 and J is TRBJ2-5; D not certain. V was cut by 9 bases and J by 5 bases, with 16 bases left in between. This CDR3 comprises 13 residues. CDR1 and CDR2 (germline): MDHEN, SYDVKM. Written as DNA, the CDR3 is TGTGCCAGTCAGCAGTACGGCCGGGAGACCCAGTACTTC. It is translated as CASQQYGRETQYF.

The sample holds many counts of this clonotype. V and J are TRBV4-3 and TRBJ2-3; TRBD1 agrees at 11 bases. Germline values: CDR1 LGHNA, CDR2 YSLEER. The V and J ends lost 1 base and 5 bases, in that order; junction bases with no gene match: 5. The CDR3 totals 16 residues. In DNA form, the CDR3 reads TGCGCCAGCAGCCAAGTTCCGGGACAGGGGGAAGATACGCAGTATTTT. It yields the protein CASSQVPGQGEDTQYF.

On this clonotype itself: One base away lies a much larger clone, so this may be a sequencing read error. The V call is TRBV7-9, the J call TRBJ1-1, with D perhaps TRBD1 (5 bases). This CDR3 contains 14 residues. From germline, CDR1 is SEHNR and CDR2 FQNEAQ (reference sequence). V dropped 5 bases and J dropped 2 bases, with 12 bases sitting between them. CDR3 loop: CASSPKDTNTEAFF. The CDR3 DNA reads as TGTGCCAGCAGCCCTAAGGACACTAACACTGAAGCTTTCTTT.

This clonotype occurred many times. This chain links TRBV15 with TRBJ1-5; a weak D match, TRBD1 (5 bases). Trimming stripped 4 bases from V and 0 bases from J, with 13 bases between. Germline CDR1 LNHNV, CDR2 YYDKDF (reference sequence). This CDR3 has 16 amino acids. CDR3 residues: CATSTWDGLSNQPQHF. Here the CDR3 DNA reads TGTGCCACCAGCACATGGGACGGGCTTAGCAATCAGCCCCAGCATTTT.

This clonotype was seen a handful of times. The chain links TRBV19 to TRBJ2-5; maybe TRBD2 (6 bases). The CDR3 length is 16 residues. V shed 6 bases and J shed 0 bases, with 17 bases lying between them. The germline CDR1 and CDR2 sequences are LNHDA and SQIVND (reference sequence). CDR3 DNA sequence: TGTGCCAGTAGCCCGGTTAGCGGATGGTACCAAGAGACCCAGTACTTC. Translated: CASSPVSGWYQETQYF.